Here is one TCR beta chain with its context. Its cognate antigen is unknown. The sample comes from a study of response to subunit inactivated influenza vaccine. Findings and limits, study-wide: Each seasonal influenza vaccination recruits few new T cells, the authors suggested.

TCRdb re-derived calls from the RT-PCR reads in MiXCR, one entry per CDR3 protein. The table lists 150,000 or so distinct CDR3 sequences, 9.5% to 12% of them singletons. The CDR3 is 13 amino acids. Trimming cost V 0 bases and J 9 bases; bases outside gene matches: 3. The germline V gene has CDR1 SGDLS and CDR2 YYNGEE. This specimen was CD8+ T cells sorted from PBMCs, taken approximately 25 months after vaccination. The genes are TRBV9 and TRBJ2-3, with 8 positions matching TRBD2. This receptor was identified in a man aged 50 to 69 who received an inactivated influenza vaccine. CDR3: CASSVGLAGTQYF. CDR3 nucleotide sequence: TGTGCCAGCAGCGTAGGGCTAGCGGGCACGCAGTATTTT.